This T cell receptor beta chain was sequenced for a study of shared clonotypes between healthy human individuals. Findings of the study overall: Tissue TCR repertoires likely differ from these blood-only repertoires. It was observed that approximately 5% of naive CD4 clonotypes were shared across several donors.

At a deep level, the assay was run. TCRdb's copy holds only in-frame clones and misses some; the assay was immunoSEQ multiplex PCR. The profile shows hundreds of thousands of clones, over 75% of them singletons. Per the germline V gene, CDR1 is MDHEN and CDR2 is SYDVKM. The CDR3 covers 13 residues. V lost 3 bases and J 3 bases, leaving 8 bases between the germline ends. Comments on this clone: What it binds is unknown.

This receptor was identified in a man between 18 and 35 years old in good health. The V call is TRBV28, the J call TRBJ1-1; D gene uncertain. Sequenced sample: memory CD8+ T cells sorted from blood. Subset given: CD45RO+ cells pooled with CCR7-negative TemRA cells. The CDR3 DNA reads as TGTGCCAGCAGTTTGGTGGTGGACACTGAAGCTTTCTTT. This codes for CASSLVVDTEAFF. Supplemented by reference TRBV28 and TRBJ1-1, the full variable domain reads DVKVTQSSRYLVKRTGEKVFLECVQDMDHENMFWYRQDPGLGLRLIYFSYDVKMKEKGDIPEGYSVSREKKERFSLILESASTNQTSMYLCASSLVVDTEAFFGQGTRLTVV.